This record concerns one T cell receptor beta chain sequence. The target antigen is unknown. This specimen comes from a study of cytomegalovirus exposure and HLA in healthy donors. Only in-frame clones appear in the TCRdb table, and some are missing; sequencing was by immunoSEQ multiplex PCR. The table has about 160,000 clones, approximately 84% seen once. Study-wide results and limits: Reportedly, diagnosis of cytomegalovirus status by the classifier showed high specificity and sensitivity. The dataset shows that most TCR sequences were rare, while some public TCRs occurred in many donors.

This CDR3 has 14 amino acids. Trimming cost V 0 bases and J 1 base, with 7 bases left between them. The germline V gene encodes CDR1 LGHNA and CDR2 YSLEER. Sequenced: PBMCs. The clonotype originates from a man under 40 in good health and CMV-seropositive. This chain joins TRBV4-3 and TRBJ2-7, with D maybe TRBD1 (6 bases). Here the CDR3 reads CASSQDTGSYEQYF. CDR3 in DNA: TGCGCCAGCAGCCAAGATACAGGGTCCTACGAGCAGTACTTC.